The next 7 T cell receptor beta chains were all read from a single sample in a study of cytomegalovirus exposure and HLA in healthy donors. Researchers ran the PCR with 60 Vbeta and 13 Jbeta primers. Profiling relied on immunoSEQ multiplex PCR, and the TCRdb table lists in-frame clones only, not all of them. Here the sample spans 130,000 to 150,000 clones, 64% being singletons. Sequencing was performed on PBMCs. The source of these receptors is a woman aged 25 to 39 in good health and CMV-seropositive.

This rearrangement joins TRBV11-1 to TRBJ1-2; D unclear. CDR1 and CDR2 from the germline V gene are SGHAT and FQDESV (reference sequence). The CDR3 runs 12 residues. The ends were cut back, 5 bases at V and 7 bases at J, with 11 bases in the middle. CDR3 region: CASSPEGSGYTF. CDR3 nucleotides: TGTGCCAGCAGCCCGGAGGGTAGTGGCTACACCTTC.

This clone was observed a handful of times. The chain is built from TRBV4-2 and TRBJ1-4; maybe TRBD1 (6 bases). This CDR3 has 19 residues. From germline, CDR1 is LGHNA and CDR2 YNFKEQ. Trimming took off 3 bases at V and 3 bases at J, with 23 bases between the two ends. The CDR3 protein is CASSQSGTSIAASNEKLFF. CDR3 nucleotides: TGTGCCAGCAGCCAGTCCGGGACATCGATCGCGGCCTCTAATGAAAAACTGTTTTTT.

CDR3 bases: TGTGCCAGCTCACCAACAGCGGGAAGCTCCTACAATGAGCAGTTCTTC. Residues: CASSPTAGSSYNEQFF. V is TRBV18 and J is TRBJ2-1; TRBD2 agrees at 7 bases. Germline assignment: CDR1 KGHSH and CDR2 LQKENI. The junction had 4 bases not matched to a gene; V was cut back by 2 bases and J by 0 bases. CDR3 length equals 16 residues.

The CDR3 region is CASSEGGAQNQPQHF. CDR3 coding DNA: TGCGCCAGCAGTGAAGGGGGGGCTCAGAATCAGCCCCAGCATTTT. The chain uses TRBV10-2 and TRBJ1-5, with a weak D call TRBD1 (6 bases). Trimming left V 3 bases short and J 4 bases short, with 13 bases between. Germline V CDR1 and CDR2: WSHSY, SAAADI. CDR3 size: 15 residues.

The rearrangement links TRBV6-4 to TRBJ2-3, with 14 bases lining up with TRBD2. With 6 bases clipped from V and 9 bases from J, the junction kept 5 bases outside the gene matches. The V gene's germline CDR1 is MRHNA and CDR2 SNTAGT. The CDR3 loop spans 14 amino acids. The CDR3 region has the DNA TGTGCCAGCAGGACTAGCGGGGGGGACGGCACGCAGTATTTT. Translated, it gives CASRTSGGDGTQYF.

V usage is TRBV4-2 and J usage is TRBJ1-2; weak D call: TRBD1 (5 bases). V was pared by 4 bases and J by 0 bases, with 18 bases between. Germline CDR1 LGHNA, CDR2 YNFKEQ. The CDR3 consists of 17 residues. CDR3 protein: CASSLSSGGGPNYGYTF. The CDR3 DNA reads TGTGCCAGCAGCCTCTCCTCCGGGGGAGGCCCTAACTATGGCTACACCTTC.

This chain uses TRBV21-1 with TRBJ2-3; the DNA was not used to check the table's D call, TRBD2. TRBV21-1 is a pseudogene segment. This CDR3 is built from 16 residues. In nucleotides, the CDR3 is TGTGCCAGCAGCATGACTAGCGGGAGGGGGACAGATACGCAGTATTTT. Residues: CASSMTSGRGTDTQYF.